The 16 T cell receptor beta chains presented below share a single source sample, sequenced in a study of cytomegalovirus exposure and HLA in healthy donors. PCR was performed using 60 Vbeta and 13 Jbeta primers. TCRdb's table, derived via immunoSEQ multiplex PCR, lists solely in-frame clones and lacks some. The table lists under 200,000 clones, around three quarters of them singletons, with roughly 2% in the top ten. Sequenced material: PBMCs. The receptors here all came from a man aged 25 to 40 in good health and CMV-seronegative.

V usage is TRBV5-1 and J usage is TRBJ2-5; 14 bases match TRBD2. Germline V gene lookup returns CDR1 SGHRS and CDR2 YFSETQ. V lost 4 bases and J lost 4; bases outside the gene matches: 6. CDR3 length equals 16 residues. The CDR3 spells CASSQTSGRATETQYF. CDR3 DNA sequence: TGCGCCAGCAGCCAGACTAGCGGGAGGGCCACAGAGACCCAGTACTTC.

The chain joins TRBV5-1 to TRBJ2-7; D might be TRBD1 (6 bases). The CDR3 spans 16 residues. Germline V gene lookup returns CDR1 SGHRS and CDR2 YFSETQ. V was cut by 3 bases and J by 2 bases, with 18 bases left in between. In DNA form, the CDR3 reads TGCGCCAGCAGCTCGATCCTGGGAGAGGGGGCCTACGAGCAGTACTTC. Translation gives CASSSILGEGAYEQYF.

The V call is TRBV5-4, the J call TRBJ2-7; 11 nucleotides agree with TRBD2. The ends lost 4 bases at V and 9 bases at J; junction bases unmatched: 6. The germline V gene encodes CDR1 SGHNT and CDR2 YYREEE (reference sequence). This CDR3 region has 13 residues. CDR3: CASSTGLAEMQYF. Here the CDR3 DNA reads TGTGCCAGCAGCACGGGACTAGCGGAGATGCAGTACTTC.

V gene TRBV7-3 combines with J gene TRBJ2-3; perhaps TRBD2 as D (6 bases). This CDR3 has 15 residues. CDR1 and CDR2 from the germline V gene are SGHTA and FQGTGA. V was clipped by 1 base and J by 2 bases, with 10 bases between them. The CDR3 bases are TGTGCCAGCAGCTTAAGTAGCGGATACACAGATACGCAGTATTTT. This encodes CASSLSSGYTDTQYF.

This clone has more than one count but fewer than ten. Within the sample, other DNA sequences also encode this same CDR3. CDR3 DNA sequence: TGCGCCAGCAGCTTGGGACAGGGGGTTGGTCAGCCCCAGCATTTT. Encoded protein: CASSLGQGVGQPQHF. The rearrangement joins TRBV5-1 to TRBJ1-5; 9 nucleotides agree with TRBD1. The germline V gene encodes CDR1 SGHRS and CDR2 YFSETQ. CDR3 length: 15 amino acids. V lost 0 bases to trimming and J lost 6 bases; unmatched junction nucleotides: 4.

This clone showed up just once. Other DNA sequences within the sample encode an identical CDR3. This chain uses TRBV18 with TRBJ1-5; 7 nucleotides match TRBD1. Looked up from germline, CDR1 is KGHSH and CDR2 is LQKENI. The CDR3 is 14 residues long. V shed 2 bases and J 2 bases; nucleotides not matched to a gene: 0. The CDR3 DNA follows: TGTGCCAGCTCACCAGGGACAGGCAATCAGCCCCAGCATTTT. It is translated as CASSPGTGNQPQHF.

V and J are TRBV27 and TRBJ2-5; 9 bases match TRBD1. The DNA end favors TRBJ2-7, so the J call may be wrong. The CDR3 covers 13 residues. Germline CDR1 reads MNHEY; CDR2 reads SMNVEV (reference sequence). CDR3 bases: TGTGCCAGCAGCCCCGGGACAGGGTACGAGCAGTACTTC. Protein: CASSPGTGYEQYF.

The rearrangement links TRBV2 to TRBJ1-4; D unclear. The germline V and J ends were trimmed by 10 bases and 5 bases, with 20 bases remaining between them. The CDR3 has 15 residues. Looked up from germline, CDR1 is SNHLY and CDR2 is FYNNEI. CDR3 amino acids: CATGRGSGGNEKLFF. The CDR3 nucleotides are TGTGCCACGGGCCGCGGTAGCGGTGGAAATGAAAAACTGTTTTTT.

This chain connects TRBV6-1 to TRBJ1-1; D is possibly TRBD1 (5 bases). The CDR3 length is 15 residues. The germline CDR1 and CDR2 sequences are MNHNS and SASEGT. V lost 2 bases to trimming and J lost 0 bases, with 10 bases between them. The DNA of the CDR3 is TGTGCCAGCAGTGAATTCCGGACACTGAACACTGAAGCTTTCTTT. This translates into CASSEFRTLNTEAFF.

The chain carries TRBV9 and TRBJ1-1; 9 positions agree with TRBD1. The germline V gene has CDR1 SGDLS and CDR2 YYNGEE. The CDR3 contains 15 residues. With V trimmed by 3 bases and J by 4 bases, 7 bases remained unmatched. CDR3 nucleotide sequence: TGTGCCAGCAGCGGACAGGGGGTAGCGAGCACTGAAGCTTTCTTT. It yields the protein CASSGQGVASTEAFF.

V is TRBV4-2 and J is TRBJ2-7; D may be TRBD1 (6 bases). Between the trimmed V and J ends, which lost 2 bases and 2 bases, there was a span of 10 bases. Germline values: CDR1 LGHNA, CDR2 YNFKEQ. The CDR3 spans 14 residues. The CDR3 nucleotides read TGTGCCAGCAGCCAAACTACAGGGACCTACGAGCAGTACTTC. Translation: CASSQTTGTYEQYF.

V gene TRBV9 combines with J gene TRBJ1-1; D not resolved. Looked up from germline, CDR1 is SGDLS and CDR2 is YYNGEE. With 4 bases removed from V and 1 base from J, the gap between germline ends came to 8 bases. The CDR3 sequence is 13 residues long. CDR3 protein: CASSPGRNTEAFF. The DNA for the CDR3 is TGTGCCAGCAGCCCTGGCCGGAACACTGAAGCTTTCTTT.

The chain employs TRBV11-2 and TRBJ2-7, with 9 positions matching TRBD1. V lost 4 bases to trimming and J lost 4 bases; unmatched junction nucleotides: 11. The CDR3 is 16 amino acids. Looked up from germline, CDR1 is SGHAT and CDR2 is FQNNGV. DNA for the CDR3: TGTGCCAGCAGCTCGGGACAGGGTAAGAAGTTATACGAGCAGTACTTC. Protein: CASSSGQGKKLYEQYF.

With respect to this clone: The same CDR3 is also encoded by other DNA sequences in this sample. V is TRBV7-9 and J is TRBJ1-2; 12 bases match TRBD1. V was pared by 4 bases and J by 5 bases, with 5 bases of the junction left unmatched. Germline V gene sequence: CDR1 SEHNR, CDR2 FQNEAQ (reference sequence). CDR3 length: 15 residues. The CDR3: CASSSRDRGLYGYTF. CDR3 in DNA: TGTGCCAGCAGCTCCCGGGACAGGGGGCTTTATGGCTACACCTTC. Variable domain in full (rest from reference TRBV7-9 and TRBJ1-2): DTGVSQNPRHKITKRGQNVTFRCDPISEHNRLYWYRQTLGQGPEFLTYFQNEAQLEKSRLLSDRFSAERPKGSFSTLEIQRTEQGDSAMYLCASSSRDRGLYGYTFGSGTRLTVV.

V usage is TRBV9 and J usage is TRBJ1-2, with 10 bases aligning to TRBD1. Germline values: CDR1 SGDLS, CDR2 YYNGEE. The V segment lost 6 bases and the J segment 4 bases; nucleotides outside the gene matches: 3. CDR3 length equals 13 residues. The CDR3 is CASTRTGGYGYTF. As DNA, the CDR3 is TGTGCCAGCACCAGGACAGGGGGCTATGGCTACACCTTC.

The chain is built from TRBV29-1 and TRBJ2-2, with D possibly matching TRBD1 (5 bases). CDR3 length: 14 residues. Germline values: CDR1 SQVTM, CDR2 ANQGSEA. V shed 4 bases and J shed 0 bases, with 9 bases lying between them. DNA for the CDR3: TGCAGCGTTGTGGAACAGGCGAACACCGGGGAGCTGTTTTTT. This translates into CSVVEQANTGELFF.